This entry concerns a single TCR beta chain. As yet, its antigen is unknown. The sample originates from a study of T cells after yellow fever vaccination. Study-level points and caveats: Only a small proportion of the clonotypes turned up in both the CD4 and the CD8 compartments, likely arising from convergent recombination.

After removal of 7 bases from V and 5 bases from J, the junction contained 8 bases not matched to a gene. The CDR3 length is 14 residues. Germline V gene lookup returns CDR1 SGHTA and CDR2 FQGNSA. TCRdb re-called the 5' RACE reads through MiXCR, storing one row per CDR3 protein. The sample carries 300,000 or so distinct CDR3 sequences, approximately 13% recorded once. The material was CD4+ T cells sorted from PBMCs, obtained 45 days after the yellow fever booster vaccination. This sequence was found in a man younger than 40 who received the YFV17D yellow fever vaccine. The J gene is TRBJ2-5, the V gene TRBV7-2; 9 bases agree with TRBD2. CDR3: CASNEGLAMETQYF. DNA for the CDR3: TGTGCCAGCAACGAGGGACTAGCCATGGAGACCCAGTACTTC.